The TCR beta chain described here comes from a study of blood T cell repertoires in COVID-19 (dated by TCRdb to about 2020). A note on the overall study: Samples covering the acute and convalescent phases of COVID-19 were provided by collaborators in the United States, Italy and Spain. The prospective study material was composed of cDNA or gDNA derived from T cells, B-cell-depleted T cells, or PBMCs. The dataset comprised deeply sampled blood TCRbeta repertoires from subjects exposed to, actively infected with, or recovered from COVID-19. The repertoires were made available in a free public database intended to serve as a resource for research on the immune response to SARS-CoV-2. Samples were obtained from the ongoing ImmuneRACE study (first 160 participants) and from about 1,300 subjects provided by 6 global collaborators. Nearly every sample came with metadata listing a de-identified subject ID, COVID-19 status, age in years and sex. Where available, HLA class I and class II types were taken from metadata supplied by the sample provider and were not determined by assay-based typing. The research as a whole found: The amount of clinical and demographic metadata varied by source and participant and was provided uncurated.

Based on the germline V gene, the CDR1 and CDR2 sequences are SQVTM and ANQGSEA. Spanning cysteine to phenylalanine, the CDR3 consists of 13 amino acids. Only CDR3 DNA is held: 39 bases, read in frame from base 1. V lost 5 bases and J lost 3 bases; the stretch between them is 14 bases long. This clone was seen just once. Its binding antigen is unknown. Per-base qualities were not stored, and no clone one base away is much larger. Each collaborating institution followed its own protocols to collect whole blood in K2EDTA tubes. For TCRbeta analysis, collaborators shipped samples in one of three forms: frozen whole blood, isolated PBMCs, or DNA extracted from either of those sample types. The immunoSEQ Assay, a bias-controlled multiplex PCR, was used to amplify TCRbeta CDR3 regions from genomic DNA. The original pipeline was this. The number of nucleated cells in each sample was estimated by amplification of reference gene primers within the assay. To quantify the absolute abundance of each unique TCRbeta CDR3 rearrangement, sequence reads were collapsed and filtered. For each sample, productive Simpson clonality was calculated as the square root of Simpson's diversity index over productive rearrangements. TCRdb re-hosts the immuneACCESS table, in-frame sequences only. Its copies lack some clones; in the studies checked, an unresolved V gene accounts for under half of them, and the cause for the rest is not known. The V and J calls and clone size come from that table; D and trimming were worked out from the DNA. The sample table contains about 250,000 clones; only one count was recorded for roughly four fifths of them. The ten largest clones represent approximately 4.7% of the sample.

The V and J segments used are TRBV29-1 and TRBJ2-7, and perhaps TRBD1 as D gene, on 5 matching bases. This TCR came from a man aged 50 or older with active or convalescent COVID-19. The sample comprised peripheral blood. Read as DNA, the sequence is TGCAGCGTTAAGGGGCCCGAAAACTACGAGCAGTACTTC. It encodes CSVKGPENYEQYF.